These 16 T cell receptor beta chains originate from one sample sequenced in a study of blood T cell repertoires in COVID-19. Generated by immunoSEQ multiplex PCR, the TCRdb table keeps only in-frame clones and is missing some. The sample contains about 290,000 clones, about 90% of which appear only once. The sample was peripheral blood. Receptors originate from a woman in her 30s with COVID-19, enrolled during active disease.

V is TRBV4-1 and J is TRBJ2-1, with D hard to call. Germline lookup yields CDR1 MGHRA and CDR2 YSYEKL. With 0 bases removed from V and 0 bases from J, the gap between germline ends came to 6 bases. This CDR3 has 15 amino acids. CDR3 DNA sequence: TGCGCCAGCAGCCAAGATTCCAACTCCTACAATGAGCAGTTCTTC. This gives the protein CASSQDSNSYNEQFF.

The CDR3 loop reads CASSQGITGGFGDTEAFF. DNA of the CDR3: TGCGCCAGCAGCCAAGGGATCACAGGGGGCTTCGGCGATACTGAAGCTTTCTTT. The chain is built from TRBV4-1 and TRBJ1-1, with 9 positions matching TRBD1. J was trimmed by 5 bases and V by 1 base; bases with no gene match: 14. The CDR3 sequence is 18 residues long. Germline CDR1 and CDR2: MGHRA and YSYEKL.

The chain combines TRBV11-2 with TRBJ2-3; TRBD2 agrees at 12 bases. The CDR3 consists of 15 residues. Unmatched junction bases numbered 5, after V lost 6 bases and J lost 4 bases. CDR1 SGHAT and CDR2 FQNNGV come from the germline V gene. In nucleotides, the CDR3 is TGTGCCAGCAGTCCTAGCGGGGGGGCCGCAGATACGCAGTATTTT. This translates into CASSPSGGAADTQYF.

The chain carries TRBV5-8 and TRBJ1-4; D remains unclear. Germline V CDR1 and CDR2: SGHTS, YDEGEE. V lost 4 bases and J lost 4, with 11 bases in between. The CDR3 runs to 14 residues. CDR3: CASSIPRGNEKLFF. CDR3 DNA sequence: TGTGCCAGCAGCATCCCGCGGGGTAATGAAAAACTGTTTTTT.

The rearrangement uses TRBV28 and TRBJ2-1; 9 bases agree with TRBD1. After removal of 5 bases from V and 6 bases from J, the junction contained 11 bases not matched to a gene. The germline V gene encodes CDR1 MDHEN and CDR2 SYDVKM. This CDR3 is built from 16 residues. The chain's CDR3 is CASSTPGQGSGNEQFF. CDR3 in DNA: TGTGCCAGCAGTACCCCGGGACAGGGTAGTGGCAATGAGCAGTTCTTC.

This clone occurred a few times. The sample contains more than one DNA sequence encoding this CDR3. The rearrangement joins TRBV27 to TRBJ2-7; 9 nucleotides agree with TRBD1. V shed 6 bases and J 4 bases; nucleotides not matched to a gene: 4. There are 13 residues in the CDR3. Germline V gene lookup returns CDR1 MNHEY and CDR2 SMNVEV (reference sequence). CDR3 amino acids: CASSWGQGYEQYF. In DNA form, the CDR3 reads TGTGCCAGCAGCTGGGGACAGGGTTACGAGCAGTACTTC.

V gene TRBV7-9 combines with J gene TRBJ1-1, with a tentative D call TRBD1 (5 bases). The ends were cut back, 4 bases at V and 8 bases at J, with 20 bases in the middle. The germline V gene encodes CDR1 SEHNR and CDR2 FQNEAQ (reference sequence). The CDR3 is 15 residues long. As DNA, the CDR3 is TGTGCCAGCAGCTCCCTCTCGACAGCGCCTACCGAAGCTTTCTTT. Translating gives CASSSLSTAPTEAFF.

The table lists this clone with a count of one. The chain recombines TRBV7-9 with TRBJ2-2; D might be TRBD2 (5 bases). CDR1 and CDR2 from the germline V gene are SEHNR and FQNEAQ (reference sequence). The V and J ends lost 4 bases and 3 bases respectively, with 12 bases between them. This CDR3 is 15 amino acids long. The CDR3 sequence is CASSSTPDYTGELFF. CDR3 nucleotide sequence: TGTGCCAGCAGCTCGACTCCGGACTACACCGGGGAGCTGTTTTTT.

This chain joins TRBV13 and TRBJ1-1; 8 bases line up with TRBD1. V lost 5 bases and J lost 4; bases outside the gene matches: 6. Germline-derived CDR1 and CDR2 are PRHDT and FYEKMQ (reference sequence). The length of the CDR3 is 14 residues. As DNA, the CDR3 is TGTGCCAGCAGCCTGAGGACAGGGATCACTGAAGCTTTCTTT. This sequence encodes CASSLRTGITEAFF.

Remarks on this clone: Lacking the conserved final phenylalanine or tryptophan, this CDR3 likely reflects a read error. No DNA is shown, since the ends of the CDR3 on it are uncertain; the CDR3 is the one TCRdb lists. This CDR3 reads CASRPSGGRYLRS. The genes are TRBV28 and TRBJ2-7; no DNA check was done on the table's D call, TRBD2. Per germline, CDR1 MDHEN and CDR2 SYDVKM. The CDR3 spans 13 amino acids, including both terminal residues.

The chain joins TRBV5-8 to TRBJ2-4, with 11 bases matching TRBD1. CDR3 size: 16 residues. CDR1 is SGHTS and CDR2 is YDEGEE in the germline V gene. J lost 2 bases, V lost 0 bases, and 1 base had no gene match. In DNA, the CDR3 is TGTGCCAGCAGCTTGGGGACAGGGGGCACCAAAAACATTCAGTACTTC. Translating it yields CASSLGTGGTKNIQYF.

The chain is built from TRBV27 and TRBJ2-7; 9 bases map to TRBD2. V lost 2 bases to trimming and J lost 7 bases; unmatched junction nucleotides: 6. The germline V gene has CDR1 MNHEY and CDR2 SMNVEV (reference sequence). This CDR3 is built from 14 residues. The CDR3 loop is CASSLVAGALEQYF. CDR3 sequence (DNA): TGTGCCAGCAGTTTAGTAGCGGGGGCCTTGGAGCAGTACTTC.

This sequence joins TRBV2 and TRBJ1-2; TRBD1 matches 7 bases. CDR3 length: 13 amino acids. V trimming: 8 bases; J trimming: 4 bases; junction bases outside the gene matches: 7. Germline CDR1 reads SNHLY; CDR2 reads FYNNEI. CDR3 sequence reads: CASLGGGGYGYTF. The CDR3 DNA follows: TGTGCCAGCTTAGGAGGGGGCGGCTATGGCTACACCTTC.

This clone was recorded only once. The chain joins TRBV7-9 to TRBJ1-2, with no clear D. CDR3 size: 14 residues. Germline CDR1 and CDR2: SEHNR and FQNEAQ (reference sequence). V lost 1 base and J lost 3, with 9 bases in between. The CDR3 loop is CASSLDVRDYGYTF. The CDR3 DNA reads TGTGCCAGCAGCTTAGACGTCCGGGACTATGGCTACACCTTC.

This sequence joins TRBV11-2 and TRBJ2-3; D not resolved. CDR1 is SGHAT and CDR2 is FQNNGV in the germline V gene. Trimming shortened V by 0 bases and J by 6 bases, and 16 bases separated the two germline ends. This CDR3 region has 16 residues. The CDR3 here is CASSLDRELLLDTQYF. The CDR3 DNA is TGTGCCAGCAGCTTAGATCGAGAACTTTTGTTGGATACGCAGTATTTT.

This chain joins TRBV7-2 and TRBJ1-2; D is ambiguous. This CDR3 comprises 11 residues. V dropped 4 bases and J dropped 12 bases, with 12 bases sitting between them. CDR1 and CDR2 from the germline V gene are SGHTA and FQGNSA. The CDR3 DNA reads TGTGCCAGCAGCTCTTACCCCGGAGACACCTTC. Protein sequence: CASSSYPGDTF.